This TCR beta chain was sequenced in a study of blood T cell repertoires in COVID-19. Study-level information: Donors in the United States, Italy and Spain gave samples during acute or convalescent COVID-19. The analysed material was cDNA or gDNA that came from T cells, B-cell-depleted T cells, or PBMCs.

The V gene lost 6 bases and the J gene lost 0 bases, with 9 bases spanning the gap. In germline, CDR1 is SNHLY, CDR2 FYNNEI. The CDR3 consists of 13 residues. TCRdb's copy holds only in-frame clones and misses some; the assay was immunoSEQ multiplex PCR. The data contain more than 85,000 clones, 88% of them singletons. The origin of this receptor is an older woman with acute or convalescent COVID-19. The chain couples TRBV2 to TRBJ2-7; a weak D match, TRBD1 (5 bases). The specimen sequenced was peripheral blood. The CDR3 sequence: CASRTDSSYEQYF. DNA for the CDR3: TGTGCCAGCAGGACCGACAGCTCCTACGAGCAGTACTTC.